Sequencing of this T cell receptor beta chain was carried out in a study of shared clonotypes between healthy human individuals. Study-wide points: Expectations were that clonotype sharing among donors would be affected by sequencing depth.

Here immunoSEQ multiplex PCR was the method, and the copy in TCRdb shows in-frame clones only, minus some. The sample has roughly 500,000 clones; roughly 77% are singletons. Germline CDR1 SGHTA, CDR2 FQGTGA. V trimming: 5 bases; J trimming: 2 bases; junction bases outside the gene matches: 6. The CDR3 is 16 amino acids. A remark on this clone: Antigen specificity is unknown.

The sequenced sample was PBMCs. The chain carries TRBV7-3 and TRBJ2-5; 12 bases match TRBD1. The sequence was obtained from a woman between 40 and 55 years old in good health. Some clones in this sample may be carry-over from other donors' samples. The CDR3 DNA sequence: TGTGCCAGCAGCCCCGGGACAGGGGGCTATCAAGAGACCCAGTACTTC. This encodes CASSPGTGGYQETQYF.